This T cell receptor (beta chain) was obtained from a study of blood T cells in healthy people across ages. Together with a sample-barcoded 5' primer, a J-beta primer mix was included in a second PCR lasting about 7 to 12 cycles. Each TCR beta cDNA got a 12-nucleotide random molecular identifier. TCRdb itself ran the 5' RACE reads through MiXCR, one entry per CDR3 protein. Among approximately 2,000,000 distinct CDR3 sequences listed, approximately 40% were seen once. This CDR3 is built from 15 residues. The chain uses TRBV21-1 and TRBJ2-3. TRBV21-1 is a pseudogene. Sequencing was performed on blood. This TCR was sampled from a human donor in good health. CDR3 DNA sequence: TGTGCCAGCAGCAAAGGTCCAGGCTACACAGATACGCAGTATTTT. It specifies CASSKGPGYTDTQYF.